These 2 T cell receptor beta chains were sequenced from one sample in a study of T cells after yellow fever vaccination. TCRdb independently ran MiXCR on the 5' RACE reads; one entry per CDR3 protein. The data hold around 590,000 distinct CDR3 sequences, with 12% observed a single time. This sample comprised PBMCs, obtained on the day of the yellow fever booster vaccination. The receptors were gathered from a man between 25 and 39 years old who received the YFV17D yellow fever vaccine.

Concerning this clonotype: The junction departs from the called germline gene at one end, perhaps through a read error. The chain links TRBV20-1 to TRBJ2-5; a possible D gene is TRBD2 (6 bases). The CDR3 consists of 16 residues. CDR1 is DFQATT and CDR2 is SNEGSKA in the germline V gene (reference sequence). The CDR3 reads CCARASSAGSFETQYF. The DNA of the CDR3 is TGCTGTGCTAGAGCCTCGAGCGCGGGATCGTTTGAGACCCAGTACTTC.

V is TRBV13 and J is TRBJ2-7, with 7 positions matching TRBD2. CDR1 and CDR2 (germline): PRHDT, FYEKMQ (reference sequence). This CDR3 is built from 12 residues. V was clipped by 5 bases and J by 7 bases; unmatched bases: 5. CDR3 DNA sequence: TGTGCCAGCAGCGATCGGGGAGGGGAGCAGTACTTC. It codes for CASSDRGGEQYF.